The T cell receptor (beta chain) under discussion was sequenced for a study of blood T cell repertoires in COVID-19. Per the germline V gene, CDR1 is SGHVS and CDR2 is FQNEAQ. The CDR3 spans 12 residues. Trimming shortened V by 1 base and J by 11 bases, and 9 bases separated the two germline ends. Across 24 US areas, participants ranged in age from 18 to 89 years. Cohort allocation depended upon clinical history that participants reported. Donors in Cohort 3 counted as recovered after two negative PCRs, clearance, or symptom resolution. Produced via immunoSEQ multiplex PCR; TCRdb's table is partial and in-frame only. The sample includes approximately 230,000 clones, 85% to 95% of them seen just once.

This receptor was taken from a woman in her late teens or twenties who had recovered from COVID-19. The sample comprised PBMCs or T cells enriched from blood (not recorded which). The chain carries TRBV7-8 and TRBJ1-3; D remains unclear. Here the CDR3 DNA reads TGTGCCAGCAGCTTAGACGGGATCGCCATATATTTT. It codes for CASSLDGIAIYF.